The rows below give T cell receptor beta chains drawn from one sample of a study of control samples from healthy donors and cancer patients. Using immunoSEQ multiplex PCR, the repertoire was profiled, and TCRdb retains in-frame clones only, with some absent. The data hold 84,000 or so clones, with around 83% observed a single time. Source material: PBMCs. The receptors come from a man aged 60-69 years with head and neck cancer. The CDR3 runs from the conserved cysteine through the conserved F or W. A D gene is named only where the DNA matches it firmly. The size entry is marked missing in some rows and otherwise reads once, few, many or a size class.

>.|TRBJ2-2|TRBV7-6|.
TGTGCCAGCAGCTTAGGGGAGGTCCGGGCCGGGGAGCTGTTTTTT
CASSLGEVRAGELFF
>.|TRBJ2-6|TRBV6-5|.
TGTGCCAGCAGGGGCGGGGCCAACGTCCTGACTTTC
CASRGGANVLTF
>.|TRBJ2-5|TRBV7-9|.
TGTGCCAGCAGCCGAGGAGAGACCCAGTACTTC
CASSRGETQYF
>.|TRBJ2-7|TRBV5-6|TRBD2
TGTGCCAGCAGGGCGAGGCGGGAGGCACCCTACGAGCAGTACTTC
CASRARREAPYEQYF
>once|TRBJ2-2|TRBV2|TRBD2
TGTGCCAGCAGTGATATGGGACTAGCGGGAGTTAGGACCGGGGAGCTGTTTTTT
CASSDMGLAGVRTGELFF
>.|TRBJ1-2|TRBV11-2|.
TGTGCCAGCAGCTTAGTTGGGGATGGCTACACCTTC
CASSLVGDGYTF
>.|TRBJ1-4|TRBV7-2|.
TGTGCCAGCAGCCCCCGGGAAGGCACGAATGAAAAACTGTTTTTT
CASSPREGTNEKLFF
>.|TRBJ1-1|TRBV3-1/TRBV3-2|TRBD1
TGTGCCAGCAGCCAAGCGGGACAGAATTTGAACACTGAAGCTTTCTTT
CASSQAGQNLNTEAFF
>few|TRBJ1-6|TRBV5-1|.
TGCGCCAGCAGCCTCACAGGAATCCTCACACCCCTCCACTTT
CASSLTGILTPLHF
>.|TRBJ2-7|TRBV27|TRBD2
TGTGCCAGCTACCGACTAGCGGGAGGGACCTACGAGCAGTACTTC
CASYRLAGGTYEQYF
>.|TRBJ2-2|TRBV7-9|.
TGTGCCAGCAGCTTAAGTTTCGGGCAGGGGTACACCGGGGAGCTGTTTTTT
CASSLSFGQGYTGELFF
>.|TRBJ1-1|TRBV14|.
TGTGCCAGCAGCCAACCGGGACACACGAACACTGAAGCTTTCTTT
CASSQPGHTNTEAFF
>.|TRBJ1-1|TRBV5-5|.
TGTGCCAGCAGCTTGGAAAGGAGCCCTGAAGCTTTCTTT
CASSLERSPEAFF
>.|TRBJ2-5|TRBV29-1|.
TGCAGCGTTGAAAGTAACCAACAAGAGACCCAGTACTTC
CSVESNQQETQYF
>once|TRBJ1-2|TRBV6-1|.
TGTGCCAGCAGTGAAGGTCGGGGGACTAATGGCTACACCTTC
CASSEGRGTNGYTF
>.|TRBJ2-3|TRBV19|TRBD2
TGTGCCAGTAGTGATACGGGACTAGCGGGAGGGGCGGATACGCAGTATTTT
CASSDTGLAGGADTQYF
>.|TRBJ1-5|TRBV3-1/TRBV3-2|.
TGTGCCAGCAGCAGCCGAAAAGACAATCAGCCCCAGCATTTT
CASSSRKDNQPQHF
>.|TRBJ2-2|TRBV5-1|TRBD2
TGCGCCAGCAGCGAGCGGGAGCGTGCCGGGGAGCTGTTTTTT
CASSERERAGELFF
>.|TRBJ2-1|TRBV7-6|.
TGTGCCAGTTCCCGGGACTCCTACAATGAGCAGTTCTTC
CASSRDSYNEQFF
>once|TRBJ2-7|TRBV27|TRBD2
TGTGCCAGCAGTTTCGGGGGGTTCTACGAGCAGTACTTC
CASSFGGFYEQYF
>.|TRBJ2-5|TRBV3-1/TRBV3-2|TRBD1
TGTGCCAGCAGCCCCTCGACAGGGGGAGAGACCCAGTACTTC
CASSPSTGGETQYF
>.|TRBJ2-1|TRBV27|.
TGTGCCAGCAGTTTATTTGGGGCACAGTACAACAATGAGCAGTTCTTC
CASSLFGAQYNNEQFF
>.|TRBJ1-5|TRBV4-2|.
TGTGCCAGCAGCCAAGAAACGGTGTACGGCAATCAGCCCCAGCATTTT
CASSQETVYGNQPQHF
>.|TRBJ2-7|TRBV5-1|.
TGCGCCAGCAGCTACGACCCGGCGGGAACTATCGAGCAGTACTTC
CASSYDPAGTIEQYF
>once|TRBJ2-7|TRBV6-5|TRBD2
TGTGCCTCCCGAGGGGCGGGGGGCTACGAGCAGTACTTC
CASRGAGGYEQYF
>once|TRBJ2-7|TRBV18|.
TGTGCCAGCTCACCAGGCCAGATCTCCTACGAGCAGTACTTC
CASSPGQISYEQYF
>.|TRBJ2-2|TRBV11-3|.
TGTGCCAGCAGCCCCACGGGCACCGGGGAGCTGTTTTTT
CASSPTGTGELFF
>.|TRBJ2-4|TRBV5-1|.
TGCGCCAGCAGCTTGCTGAGTGCAAGTAGCCCTAGAGACTTC
CASSLLSASSPRDF
>.|TRBJ1-2|TRBV2|.
TGTGCCAGCAGTGAAGACAGGGTGGATTATGGCTACACCTTC
CASSEDRVDYGYTF
>.|TRBJ1-3|TRBV7-9|.
TGTGCCAGCAGCTACCATCGGGACACATCTGGAAACACCATATATTTT
CASSYHRDTSGNTIYF
>.|TRBJ1-3|TRBV7-9|.
TGTGCCAGCAGCTTAGGCGTTTGGGATTCTGGAAACACCATATATTTT
CASSLGVWDSGNTIYF
>.|TRBJ2-1|TRBV5-1|.
TGCGCCAGCAGGGCCTTTCAAGAGGGCTACAATGAGCAGTTCTTC
CASRAFQEGYNEQFF
>.|TRBJ2-6|TRBV25-1|TRBD2
TGTGCCAGCAGGGACGGGGGGGGTTATGGGGCCAACGTCCTGACTTTC
CASRDGGGYGANVLTF
>.|TRBJ2-3|TRBV14|.
TGTGCCAGCAGCCACTACTGGGGCTACACAGATACGCAGTATTTT
CASSHYWGYTDTQYF
>once|TRBJ2-5|TRBV7-9|.
TGTGCCAGCAGCTTAGTCGGGGTAGAGACCCAGTACTTC
CASSLVGVETQYF
>.|TRBJ1-1|TRBV29-1|.
TGCAGCGTTGCTGGGGGGCGCGAGATGAACACTGAAGCTTTCTTT
CSVAGGREMNTEAFF
>.|TRBJ2-1|TRBV10-3|TRBD2
TGTGCCATCAGTGTATCTAGCGGGATGAATGAGCAGTTCTTC
CAISVSSGMNEQFF
>.|TRBJ1-3|TRBV6-1|.
TGTGCCAGCAGTGAAGTAGGGGGGTCGACTGGAAACACCATATATTTT
CASSEVGGSTGNTIYF
>.|TRBJ1-5|TRBV18|.
TGTGCCAGCTCACTTCTAGAAGGGAATCAGCCCCAGCATTTT
CASSLLEGNQPQHF
>.|TRBJ1-2|TRBV6-5|.
TGTGCCAGCAGAGGGCCTCAAGGCAACTATGGCTACACCTTC
CASRGPQGNYGYTF
>.|TRBJ2-2|TRBV6-5|.
TGTGCCAGCAAACAGGGGAACACCGGGGAGCTGTTTTTT
CASKQGNTGELFF
>.|TRBJ2-7|TRBV29-1|.
TGCAGCGTTGAAGCGGCAGGGGATTCCTACGAGCAGTACTTC
CSVEAAGDSYEQYF
>.|TRBJ1-1|TRBV28|.
TGTGCCAGCAGTGCATCTTACACTGAAGCTTTCTTT
CASSASYTEAFF
>few|TRBJ1-2|TRBV28|.
TGTGCCAGCAGTTTAAGGCAGTATGGCTACACCTTC
CASSLRQYGYTF
>.|TRBJ1-2|TRBV28|TRBD1
TGTGCCAGCAGTTTACAGGGGGCCATCTATGGCTACACCTTC
CASSLQGAIYGYTF
>.|TRBJ1-1|TRBV6-5|.
TGTGCCAGCCAGGTTTATATTAGCAACACTGAAGCTTTCTTT
CASQVYISNTEAFF
>.|TRBJ1-1|TRBV6-5|TRBD1
TGTGCCAGCAGTTACGTCAGGGGGCGGACTGAAGCTTTCTTT
CASSYVRGRTEAFF
>.|TRBJ1-2|TRBV6-1|.
TGTGCCAGCAGTGAACTCCATGGGAACTATGGCTACACCTTC
CASSELHGNYGYTF
>.|TRBJ2-7|TRBV7-8|TRBD2
TGTGCCAGCAGCTCCCGACTAGCGGGGACCGTTGCCGAGCAGTACTTC
CASSSRLAGTVAEQYF
>.|TRBJ2-6|TRBV5-4|.
TGTGCCAGCAGCCTGAACAGGGGGGCCAACGTCCTGACTTTC
CASSLNRGANVLTF
>.|TRBJ2-7|TRBV7-8|TRBD1
TGTGCCAGCAGCTTCCCGTCCCGGGACAGTACCTACGAGCAGTACTTC
CASSFPSRDSTYEQYF
>.|TRBJ2-7|TRBV19|TRBD2
TGTGCCAGTAGTATGGAAAGCGGGATCCCCTACGAGCAGTACTTC
CASSMESGIPYEQYF